One and the same sample provided the 12 T cell receptor beta chains below, sequenced in a study of human CD8 memory T cell subsets. TCR beta was sequenced from UMI-tagged 5' RACE libraries. TCRdb re-called the 5' RACE reads and shows each CDR3 protein once, DNA omitted. Its listing shows a few thousand distinct CDR3 sequences. Sequenced: CD8+ effector memory T cells (TEM) sorted from PBMCs. Subset here: effector memory CD8 T cells, CCR7- CD45RO+ CD95+. The receptor set was obtained from a human donor in good health.

The chain couples TRBV11-1 to TRBJ1-2. The CDR3 contains 14 residues. Germline V lookup: CDR1 SGHAT, CDR2 FQDESV (reference sequence). This CDR3 is CASSGPEINYGYTF.

J is TRBJ2-7 and V is TRBV7-9; with no DNA, the TCRdb D assignment of TRBD2 cannot be verified. The CDR3 totals 17 residues. Germline loops: CDR1 SEHNR, CDR2 FQNEAQ (reference sequence). The CDR3 region is CASSSPRGSPTSYEQYF.

The chain couples TRBV20-1 to TRBJ2-1; checking the TCRdb D call of TRBD2 is not possible without DNA. This CDR3 has 12 residues. The germline V gene encodes CDR1 DFQATT and CDR2 SNEGSKA (reference sequence). CDR3 amino acids: CSGRDDYNEQFF.

The chain has TRBV5-4 and TRBJ2-7; TCRdb reports TRBD1, a call that lacks DNA to check it against. Germline CDR1 SGHNT, CDR2 YYREEE (reference sequence). The CDR3 contains 15 residues. The CDR3 spells CASSPSRGQGREQYF.

The V call is TRBV6-6, the J call TRBJ1-1. The CDR3 totals 12 residues. Looked up from germline, CDR1 is MNHNY and CDR2 is SVGAGI (reference sequence). The CDR3 reads CASSPAMGEAFF.

The chain combines TRBV4-1 with TRBJ2-7. The CDR3 runs 17 residues. Per germline, CDR1 MGHRA and CDR2 YSYEKL. The CDR3 is CASSQYLGAGAYYEQYF.

Its frequency marks this clonotype as medium-sized. The rearrangement uses TRBV12-3 or TRBV12-4 and TRBJ2-4; with no DNA, the TCRdb D assignment of TRBD1 cannot be verified. CDR3 length: 15 residues. CDR3 protein: CASILGGQSENIQYF.

This chain's CDR3 is CASSERPAGQREGRDTQYF. The chain has TRBV25-1 and TRBJ2-3; TCRdb returns TRBD2, unconfirmable since there is no DNA. The CDR3 totals 19 residues. Per the germline V gene, CDR1 is MGHDK and CDR2 is SYGVNS.

The chain recombines TRBV6-4 with TRBJ2-2. Germline V gives CDR1 MRHNA, CDR2 SNTAGT. The CDR3 spans 13 residues. CDR3 in amino acids: CASSDSTSGELFF.

The CDR3 loop reads CASSSGTGTDTQYF. The J gene is TRBJ2-3, the V gene TRBV7-6; the D call from TCRdb, TRBD1, cannot be confirmed without DNA. CDR1 SGHVS and CDR2 FNYEAQ come from the germline V gene. The CDR3 runs 14 residues.

The J gene is TRBJ2-7, the V gene TRBV7-9; the D gene TCRdb calls, TRBD2, cannot be checked with no DNA. Looked up from germline, CDR1 is SEHNR and CDR2 is FQNEAQ (reference sequence). This CDR3 is 13 amino acids long. CDR3 loop: CASSLGSSGEQYF.

By frequency, this clonotype is medium-sized. The V gene is TRBV27, the J gene TRBJ2-7; TCRdb designates TRBD1, a call that cannot be tested without DNA. The germline V gene encodes CDR1 MNHEY and CDR2 SMNVEV (reference sequence). The CDR3 runs 14 residues. CDR3 in amino acids: CASSQDRGAYEQYF.